Following are 16 T cell receptor beta chains from one sample sequenced in a study of TIL therapy for anti-PD-1-resistant metastatic lung cancer. The time point here: pre-treatment sample, taken before nivolumab and TIL therapy. Sequencing used immunoSEQ v3. Libraries were prepared by immunoSEQ multiplex PCR; TCRdb keeps only in-frame clonotypes and omits some of them. The sample lists about 50,000 clones; 80% to 90% were seen once. The sample in question was blood, obtained at baseline. These receptors all come from a person between 30 and 80 years old with non-small cell lung cancer.

This clone was found once. V is TRBV7-9 and J is TRBJ2-7, with D possibly matching TRBD1 (6 bases). This CDR3 has 12 amino acids. V dropped 5 bases and J dropped 4 bases, with 9 bases sitting between them. Germline V gives CDR1 SEHNR, CDR2 FQNEAQ (reference sequence). CDR3: CASSMDSYEQYF. The CDR3 coding sequence is TGTGCCAGCAGCATGGACAGTTACGAGCAGTACTTC. The variable domain in full, completed from reference TRBV7-9 and TRBJ2-7, reads DTGVSQNPRHKITKRGQNVTFRCDPISEHNRLYWYRQTLGQGPEFLTYFQNEAQLEKSRLLSDRFSAERPKGSFSTLEIQRTEQGDSAMYLCASSMDSYEQYFGPGTRLTVT.

CDR3 amino acids: CASRLTGSGRQETQYF. The CDR3 DNA reads as TGCGCCAGCAGACTGACCGGTAGCGGGAGACAAGAGACCCAGTACTTC. The chain couples TRBV5-1 to TRBJ2-5, with 9 nucleotides matching TRBD2. Germline-derived CDR1 and CDR2 are SGHRS and YFSETQ. With V trimmed by 5 bases and J by 2 bases, 10 bases remained unmatched. CDR3 size: 16 residues.

V usage is TRBV28 and J usage is TRBJ2-7; possible D gene TRBD1, 6 bases. The germline gives CDR1 MDHEN, CDR2 SYDVKM. The CDR3 sequence is 14 residues long. The ends were cut back, 2 bases at V and 4 bases at J, with 12 bases in the middle. The CDR3 sequence: CASSLEQGTYEQYF. CDR3 DNA sequence: TGTGCCAGCAGTTTAGAACAGGGCACTTACGAGCAGTACTTC.

The table lists this clone with a count of one. The gene calls are TRBV5-1 and TRBJ2-1; D is possibly TRBD1 (6 bases). The germline V gene encodes CDR1 SGHRS and CDR2 YFSETQ. There are 15 residues in the CDR3. The V end lost 4 bases, the J end lost 6 bases, and 17 bases lay between the germline ends. The CDR3 DNA reads as TGCGCCAGCAGCCCGAGGATCACAGGGATCAATGAGCAGTTCTTC. It yields the protein CASSPRITGINEQFF.

This clone has a single count. The chain combines TRBV7-2 with TRBJ2-1, with 9 bases aligning to TRBD2. Germline V CDR1 and CDR2: SGHTA, FQGNSA. The trim removed 5 bases at V and 7 bases at J, leaving 9 bases unmatched. The length of the CDR3 is 15 residues. The CDR3 DNA is TGTGCCAGCAGCGCGAGCGGGGGGCCGGGGAATGAGCAGTTCTTC. Its translation is CASSASGGPGNEQFF.

The CDR3 spells CAWSVYATNEKLFF. CDR3 coding DNA: TGTGCCTGGAGTGTTTACGCAACTAATGAAAAACTGTTTTTT. The chain has TRBV30 and TRBJ1-4; D unresolved. Deletions cut 0 bases from V and 0 bases from J, with 5 bases between. The germline V gene has CDR1 GTSNPN and CDR2 SVGIG (reference sequence). The CDR3 consists of 14 residues.

This clone was seen once. The chain links TRBV14 to TRBJ1-1, with no clear D. The germline V gene has CDR1 SGHDN and CDR2 FVKESK. Between the trimmed V and J ends, which lost 5 bases and 0 bases, there was a span of 7 bases. There are 13 residues in the CDR3. The CDR3 DNA is TGTGCCAGCAGCGTGCCGATGAACACTGAAGCTTTCTTT. Its protein product is CASSVPMNTEAFF.

The rearrangement joins TRBV7-9 to TRBJ1-1; D unclear. V lost 5 bases to trimming and J lost 5 bases, with 15 bases between them. Germline V gene lookup returns CDR1 SEHNR and CDR2 FQNEAQ (reference sequence). The CDR3 contains 14 residues. The DNA for the CDR3 is TGTGCCAGCAGCCCGCCATGGGCGGGTACTGAAGCTTTCTTT. Amino acids: CASSPPWAGTEAFF.

This clone was seen only a few times. The rearrangement joins TRBV30 to TRBJ1-1; a weak D match, TRBD1 (5 bases). Deletions cut 3 bases from V and 4 bases from J, with 12 bases between. Germline V gives CDR1 GTSNPN, CDR2 SVGIG (reference sequence). This CDR3 comprises 13 residues. This CDR3 is CAWRGERVTEAFF. CDR3 sequence (DNA): TGTGCCTGGAGAGGGGAAAGGGTCACTGAAGCTTTCTTT.

This chain uses TRBV6-4 with TRBJ2-7; D perhaps matches TRBD2 (6 bases). Germline CDR1 MRHNA, CDR2 SNTAGT. The CDR3 is 13 residues long. Trimming pared 11 bases from V and 5 bases from J, leaving 19 bases between. CDR3 residues: CAGRRASEDEQYF. As DNA, the CDR3 is TGTGCCGGCCGCCGGGCTAGCGAAGACGAGCAGTACTTC.

This sequence joins TRBV12-3 or TRBV12-4 and TRBJ2-7, with 7 bases aligning to TRBD1. V was pared by 6 bases and J by 7 bases, with 9 bases of the junction left unmatched. This CDR3 region has 13 residues. DNA for the CDR3: TGTGCCAGCAGCCTTACCGGGACAGAGGAGCAGTACTTC. This translates into CASSLTGTEEQYF.

J is TRBJ2-3 and V is TRBV10-1, with 9 bases matching TRBD2. Trimming removed 3 bases from V and 4 bases from J; junction bases left unmatched: 5. The CDR3 is made up of 15 amino acids. CDR1 is WNHNN and CDR2 is SYGVQD in the germline V gene (reference sequence). The CDR3 here is CASSEGAGGADTQYF. The DNA for the CDR3 is TGCGCCAGCAGTGAAGGGGCGGGGGGGGCAGATACGCAGTATTTT.

In DNA form, the CDR3 reads TGTGCCAGCAGCCACCACGGGACTAGGGAGACCCAGTACTTC. Translated, it gives CASSHHGTRETQYF. The chain has TRBV3-1 (or the pseudogene TRBV3-2) and TRBJ2-5; 8 nucleotides agree with TRBD2. V lost 3 bases to trimming and J lost 5 bases; unmatched junction nucleotides: 5. This CDR3 is 14 amino acids long. Per the germline V gene, CDR1 is LGHDT and CDR2 is YNNKEL (reference sequence).

This chain connects TRBV28 to TRBJ2-7; the D gene is possibly TRBD2 (7 bases). The germline CDR1 and CDR2 sequences are MDHEN and SYDVKM. The CDR3 consists of 14 residues. The V and J ends lost 5 bases and 5 bases respectively, with 16 bases between them. The DNA for the CDR3 is TGTGCCAGCAGTCCCTTGTGGGGGGGCCACGAGCAGTACTTC. Its protein is CASSPLWGGHEQYF.

The chain combines TRBV7-3 with TRBJ2-3; TRBD1 matches 8 bases. Germline CDR1 is SGHTA and CDR2 is FQGTGA. The CDR3 is 16 residues long. J lost 1 base, V lost 1 base, and 4 bases had no gene match. CDR3 protein: CASSLNAGGRTDTQYF. CDR3 DNA sequence: TGTGCCAGCAGCTTAAACGCAGGGGGCCGCACAGATACGCAGTATTTT.

The chain joins TRBV3-1 (or the pseudogene TRBV3-2) to TRBJ1-5; D is ambiguous. The CDR3 covers 13 residues. Trimming removed 4 bases at V and 4 bases at J, with 8 bases between. Germline assignment: CDR1 LGHDT and CDR2 YNNKEL (reference sequence). CDR3 DNA: TGTGCCAGCAGCCGTTCTCAGAATCAGCCCCAGCATTTT. This sequence encodes CASSRSQNQPQHF.